Below, 9 T cell receptor beta chains from the same sample are listed, as sequenced in a study of T cells in Graves' hyperthyroidism and ophthalmopathy. The investigators amplified TCR beta CDR3 regions from RNA transcripts. First-round RT-PCR of the TCR CDR3 relied on the HTBI primer set. TCRdb used MiXCR to reprocess the multiplex PCR reads, holding one entry per CDR3 protein. The data hold fewer than 450,000 distinct CDR3 sequences, with around 15% observed a single time. The sequencing sample was made of blood. The receptor source for this set is a woman aged 55-70 years with Graves' ophthalmopathy.

This clonotype was seen many times. V usage is TRBV7-9 and J usage is TRBJ2-5; D unresolved. The length of the CDR3 is 13 residues. V lost 3 bases and J 6 bases, leaving 11 bases between the germline ends. Germline values: CDR1 SEHNR, CDR2 FQNEAQ (reference sequence). CDR3 region: CASSFSAKKTQYF. Here the CDR3 DNA reads TGTGCCAGCAGCTTTAGTGCCAAGAAGACCCAGTACTTC.

This clonotype has ten or more counts. The chain has TRBV20-1 and TRBJ2-1; 10 bases map to TRBD2. The CDR3 totals 14 residues. Trimming removed 5 bases from V and 4 bases from J; junction bases left unmatched: 5. Germline V gives CDR1 DFQATT, CDR2 SNEGSKA (reference sequence). The CDR3 is CSAPRTSGYNEQFF. CDR3 DNA: TGCAGTGCTCCCAGGACTAGCGGTTACAATGAGCAGTTCTTC.

This clonotype was counted many times. The chain links TRBV2 to TRBJ1-1, with D tentatively TRBD1 (6 bases). Looked up from germline, CDR1 is SNHLY and CDR2 is FYNNEI. This CDR3 comprises 14 residues. Trimming took off 2 bases at V and 4 bases at J, with 11 bases between the two ends. The CDR3 DNA reads TGTGCCAGCAGTGAAAAGGGGGGTATCACTGAAGCTTTCTTT. Encoded protein: CASSEKGGITEAFF.

This clonotype was seen only a few times. The chain is built from TRBV20-1 and TRBJ2-7, with a tentative D call TRBD1 (6 bases). The CDR3 is 14 residues long. Deletions cut 5 bases from V and 5 bases from J, with 19 bases between. Germline CDR1 DFQATT, CDR2 SNEGSKA (reference sequence). The CDR3 region has the DNA TGCAGTGCTCCCAGGGGTGTACAATGGCACGAGCAGTACTTC. This translates into CSAPRGVQWHEQYF.

The V and J genes are TRBV19 and TRBJ2-7; no definite D call. From germline, CDR1 is LNHDA and CDR2 SQIVND (reference sequence). The CDR3 totals 14 residues. The V and J ends lost 8 bases and 3 bases respectively, with 17 bases between them. CDR3 amino acids: CASRPRPDHYEQYF. CDR3 coding DNA: TGTGCCAGTCGGCCGCGCCCGGACCACTACGAGCAGTACTTC.

This clonotype was recorded a few times. The chain joins TRBV7-2 to TRBJ1-2, with 8 bases lining up with TRBD1. The germline V gene encodes CDR1 SGHTA and CDR2 FQGNSA. This CDR3 has 14 amino acids. Trimming removed 4 bases from V and 6 bases from J; junction bases left unmatched: 7. The chain's CDR3 is CASSSRATGDGYTF. CDR3 in DNA: TGTGCCAGCAGCTCTAGAGCGACAGGGGATGGCTACACCTTC. The full variable domain, its missing parts supplied by reference TRBV7-2 and TRBJ1-2, is GAGVSQSPSNKVTEKGKDVELRCDPISGHTALYWYRQSLGQGLEFLIYFQGNSAPDKSGLPSDRFSAERTGGSVSTLTIQRTQQEDSAVYLCASSSRATGDGYTFGSGTRLTVV.

This clonotype appeared a few times. The CDR3 is CASSLSSGTGELFF. The CDR3 DNA reads TGCGCCAGCAGCTTGTCTTCAGGGACCGGGGAGCTGTTTTTT. The chain carries TRBV5-1 and TRBJ2-2; D is perhaps TRBD1 (5 bases). The V gene lost 1 base and the J gene lost 5 bases, with 9 bases spanning the gap. The CDR3 runs to 14 residues. CDR1 SGHRS and CDR2 YFSETQ come from the germline V gene.

This clonotype was found many times. The chain combines TRBV12-5 with TRBJ2-1; 12 nucleotides agree with TRBD2. In germline, CDR1 is LGHNT, CDR2 FRNRAP. CDR3 length: 18 residues. The trim removed 1 base at V and 1 base at J, leaving 5 bases unmatched. The CDR3 here is CASGLGTSGTGSYNEQFF. DNA for the CDR3: TGTGCTAGTGGTTTGGGGACTAGCGGGACGGGATCCTACAATGAGCAGTTCTTC.

The sample holds many counts of this clonotype. This sequence joins TRBV28 and TRBJ1-5; 7 nucleotides line up with TRBD1. Trimming took 3 bases from V and 6 from J; bases not matched to a gene: 14. The CDR3 totals 17 residues. From germline, CDR1 is MDHEN and CDR2 SYDVKM. The CDR3 protein is CASSFSTQGPPGQPQHF. CDR3 in DNA: TGTGCCAGCAGTTTCAGTACACAGGGGCCCCCGGGTCAGCCCCAGCATTTT.